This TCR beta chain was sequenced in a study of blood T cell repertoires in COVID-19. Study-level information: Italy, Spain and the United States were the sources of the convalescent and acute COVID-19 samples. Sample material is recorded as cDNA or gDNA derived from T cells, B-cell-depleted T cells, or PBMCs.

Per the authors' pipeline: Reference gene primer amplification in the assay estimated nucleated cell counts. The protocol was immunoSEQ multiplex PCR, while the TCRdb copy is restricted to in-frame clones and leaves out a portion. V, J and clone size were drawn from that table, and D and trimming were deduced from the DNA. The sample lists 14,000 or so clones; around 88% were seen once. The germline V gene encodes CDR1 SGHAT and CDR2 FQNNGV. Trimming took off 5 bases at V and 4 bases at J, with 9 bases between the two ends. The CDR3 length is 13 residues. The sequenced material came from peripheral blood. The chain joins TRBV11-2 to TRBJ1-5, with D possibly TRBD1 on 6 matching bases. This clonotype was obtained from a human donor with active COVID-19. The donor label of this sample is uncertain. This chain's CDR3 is CASSPGDNQPQHF. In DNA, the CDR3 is TGTGCCAGCAGCCCAGGGGATAATCAGCCCCAGCATTTT.